This paragraph reports one T cell receptor beta chain. Its antigen is unknown. One base away there is no much larger clone; base qualities are not given. This sample is drawn from a study of blood T cells in healthy people across ages (dated by TCRdb to between 2015 and 2016). Notes on the research overall: In model experiments, template switching captured about one uniquely barcoded TCR beta cDNA molecule for every two T cells. Using deep sequencing normalized with unique cDNA molecular identifiers, the study measured how TCR beta repertoire diversity changes with age. Four age groups were formed from the donors: young (average roughly 15 years), middle-aged (approximately 39), aged (over 55) and long-lived (approximately 80). Using the same blood draw, the study looked at two additional independent replicas of 1 million unique cDNA reads for two donors, one aged 18 to 29 and the other aged 80 or older.

What the research found in general, with its limitations: Because profiling used bulk unsorted PBMCs, naive and antigen-experienced compartments could not be compared conclusively. Compared with the aged group, more naive CD4+ T cells, fewer expanded clones and increased TCR diversity were shown by the long-lived group, suggesting age selection. Total diversity estimates from one million sequenced T cells were considered lower bounds and underestimates. As age increased, observed TCR beta diversity per million T cells dropped in a roughly linear way, and a significant reduction was already evident by age 40. Donor CMV infection status was unknown, potentially confounding age-related changes in expanded clonotypes. There was a strong correlation between observed TCR beta diversity and the percentage of naive T cells measured by flow cytometry.

The donors were roughly 40 Caucasian individuals from Russia, aged roughly 6 to 100 years, who were systemically healthy. Each donor gave around 9.8 milliliters of peripheral blood, collected into EDTA-treated Vacutainer tubes. Ficoll-Paque density-gradient centrifugation was used to isolate PBMCs, with at least 6 million per sample. Total RNA was extracted from PBMCs with Trizol reagent, with at least 6 micrograms obtained per sample. For every donor, an aliquot of PBMCs went through flow cytometry to measure the percentages of naive CD45RAhigh/CD27high T cells. The CDR3 contains 16 residues, cysteine and phenylalanine counted. Just CDR3 DNA is preserved here, 48 bases in frame from base 1. The V and J ends are trimmed by 2 bases and 0 bases, leaving 13 bases between them. Via the germline V gene, CDR1 is SGHTA and CDR2 FQGTGA. The library came from 5' RACE. The listed sequencing device is Illumina HiSeq 2500. A second PCR of about 6 to 11 cycles was performed with a sample-barcoded 5' primer and a J-beta primer mix. A unique molecular identifier was introduced onto each TCR beta cDNA molecule by a template-switch 5' adaptor carrying 12 random nucleotides. Each sample yielded at least 3 million CDR3-containing paired-end reads. First-strand cDNA synthesis was performed from all RNA using the Mint cDNA synthesis kit, with priming by a TRBC-specific oligonucleotide. Following uracil-DNA glycosylase treatment, a first 18-cycle PCR with universal primers M1SS and BC2_uni_R was performed on all cDNA. The original pipeline was this. For normalization, 1 million high-quality reads were randomly selected from each sample, with every read carrying a distinct molecular identifier. Reads with shared molecular identifiers were discarded instead of being binned into consensus sequences. MiTCR, set to a Q25 quality threshold and the strictest error-elimination algorithm, was used for CDR3 identification, clonotype clustering and error correction. A nonparametric unseen species model with Euler transformation was used to estimate a lower bound on total TCR beta diversity. TCRdb reanalyzed the raw reads on its own, using fastp at Q25 for trimming and MiXCR for clone calling, and kept in-frame beta chains. Each entry is one CDR3 protein sequence, shown with its most common DNA and genes. Clone size and V and J calls follow TCRdb, not the original study. The sample table records more than 1,000,000 distinct CDR3 sequences; approximately 26% of these occur just once. Around 0.75% of the sample lies in the top ten.

These data are also associated with another study on T cells of mothers and their children. Drawing on the second study: The donors were nine systemically healthy Caucasian individuals, made up of three mothers and their six children. cDNA synthesis used all of the extracted RNA, with 1.5 ug of RNA in each 15 ul reaction. In the second PCR, the M1S primer introduced both the sample barcodes and 2-4 random nucleotides. Over 9.5 million TCR beta CDR3 reads were obtained for each mother, and 3 million to 3.5 million reads were obtained for each child. TCR recombination output is similarly shaped by thymic selection in related and unrelated pairs, with a minor effect exerted by inherited differences. Normalized repertoire overlap in related mother-child pairs was always slightly higher than in unrelated mother-child pairs, but the difference was never significant. Persistent microchimeric T cell clones were not detected, at a sensitivity of 85 to 100 clones per million clonotypes. To look for features that set related mother-child pairs apart from unrelated individuals, the researchers ran deep NGS to compare the TCR beta repertoires of mothers and children. On average, the children were around 11 +/- 4 years old, while the mothers were about 40 +/- 4 years old. After adapter ligation with NEBNext reagents, the libraries were sequenced on Illumina HiSeq 2000 with 100+100 nt paired-end reads. To prevent cross-contamination, the mother and child libraries were prepared a month apart and were sequenced in separate runs. Each donor had between 500,000 and 2,000,000 distinct TCR beta clonotypes identified. Naive TCR beta clonotypes were estimated from low-frequency clonotypes matched to each donor's FACS-determined naive share, without sorting.

The sample comprised blood. This clonotype originated in a girl aged 2 to 9 in good health. The chain was built from TRBV7-3 and TRBJ1-1; no D gene is confidently identified. The nucleotide sequence is given as TGTGCCAGCAGCTTATACCTGAATAGAGTGAACACTGAAGCTTTCTTT. This gives the protein CASSLYLNRVNTEAFF.